These 19 T cell receptor beta chains were all obtained from the same sample, sequenced in a study of blood T cell repertoires in COVID-19. Clones were read by immunoSEQ multiplex PCR, and TCRdb kept only the in-frame ones, dropping some. The data show a few hundred thousand clones, 87% seen once. The source material was PBMCs or T cells enriched from blood (not recorded which). These receptors came from a woman younger than 45 who had recovered from COVID-19.

This chain joins TRBV5-6 and TRBJ2-2, with 10 bases identical to TRBD2. V shed 4 bases and J 7 bases; nucleotides not matched to a gene: 7. The CDR3 covers 15 residues. The V gene's germline CDR1 is SGHDT and CDR2 YYEEEE. CDR3 in DNA: TGTGCCAGCAGCCCCCAGCGGGAGGGGTTCGGGGAGCTGTTTTTT. Encoded protein: CASSPQREGFGELFF. Looking up the rest from reference TRBV5-6 and TRBJ2-2 gives the full variable domain: DAGVTQSPTHLIKTRGQQVTLRCSPKSGHDTVSWYQQALGQGPQFIFQYYEEEERQRGNFPDRFSGHQFPNYSSELNVNALLLGDSALYLCASSPQREGFGELFFGEGSRLTVL.

The V call is TRBV3-1 (or the pseudogene TRBV3-2), the J call TRBJ2-1; D perhaps matches TRBD2 (6 bases). V was shortened by 4 bases and J by 3 bases, with 19 bases between the two germline ends. The V gene's germline CDR1 is LGHDT and CDR2 YNNKEL (reference sequence). The CDR3 runs to 17 residues. In nucleotides, the CDR3 is TGTGCCAGCAGCCGATCCGAGGAGGGGCGGGGCTACAATGAGCAGTTCTTC. This translates into CASSRSEEGRGYNEQFF.

V is TRBV28 and J is TRBJ1-1; unclear D gene. Trimming stripped 2 bases from V and 8 bases from J, with 21 bases between. The CDR3 has 16 residues. CDR1 is MDHEN and CDR2 is SYDVKM in the germline V gene. CDR3 bases: TGTGCCAGCAGTTTACCCCCCGTAAGCCCCCCCTCCGAAGCTTTCTTT. Amino acids: CASSLPPVSPPSEAFF.

This chain joins TRBV9 and TRBJ1-3; 9 bases are a match to TRBD1. V was clipped by 0 bases and J by 1 base; unmatched bases: 8. Germline V CDR1 and CDR2: SGDLS, YYNGEE. The CDR3 covers 18 residues. The CDR3 is CASSVDPGQGSSGNTIYF. CDR3 coding DNA: TGTGCCAGCAGCGTAGATCCGGGACAGGGATCGTCTGGAAACACCATATATTTT.

V is TRBV5-4 and J is TRBJ2-2; D gene ambiguous. CDR1 and CDR2 from the germline V gene are SGHNT and YYREEE (reference sequence). The CDR3 sequence is 16 residues long. Trimming pared 0 bases from V and 3 bases from J, leaving 12 bases between. The CDR3 DNA is TGTGCCAGCAGCTTGGCAATAGCTTACGACACCGGGGAGCTGTTTTTT. Translation gives CASSLAIAYDTGELFF.

This sequence joins TRBV12-3 or TRBV12-4 and TRBJ1-1, with a weak D call TRBD1 (6 bases). V lost 4 bases and J 4 bases, leaving 10 bases between the germline ends. CDR3 size: 13 residues. The CDR3 sequence is CASSYTGTTEAFF. CDR3 bases: TGTGCCAGCAGTTACACAGGGACCACTGAAGCTTTCTTT.

The V call is TRBV6-5, the J call TRBJ2-7; TRBD1 might be the D (6 bases). The CDR3 is 12 residues long. The germline V gene encodes CDR1 MNHEY and CDR2 SVGAGI. Trimming stripped 4 bases from V and 6 bases from J, with 10 bases between. The CDR3 is CASSSQGSEQYF. The CDR3 coding sequence is TGTGCCAGCAGTTCTCAGGGGAGCGAGCAGTACTTC.

This clone has a single count. The rearrangement uses TRBV5-6 and TRBJ2-3, with a weak D call TRBD1 (5 bases). The CDR3 is made up of 15 amino acids. CDR1 SGHDT and CDR2 YYEEEE come from the germline V gene. V was cut by 4 bases and J by 1 base, with 13 bases left in between. Here the CDR3 reads CASSRAGPGTDTQYF. As DNA, the CDR3 is TGTGCCAGCAGCCGGGCAGGGCCTGGCACAGATACGCAGTATTTT.

The V and J genes are TRBV7-3 and TRBJ2-2; 9 bases align to TRBD1. CDR1 and CDR2 (germline): SGHTA, FQGTGA. V gave up 5 bases and J gave up 3 bases; unmatched junction bases: 4. The CDR3 consists of 15 residues. Here the CDR3 DNA reads TGTGCCAGCAGCCAACAGGGGGCGCACACCGGGGAGCTGTTTTTT. It encodes CASSQQGAHTGELFF. Complete variable domain (other parts from reference TRBV7-3 and TRBJ2-2): GAGVSQTPSNKVTEKGKYVELRCDPISGHTALYWYRQSLGQGPEFLIYFQGTGAADDSGLPNDRFFAVRPEGSVSTLKIQRTERGDSAVYLCASSQQGAHTGELFFGEGSRLTVL.

The V gene is TRBV27, the J gene TRBJ1-2, with D maybe TRBD1 (5 bases). Germline V gene sequence: CDR1 MNHEY, CDR2 SMNVEV (reference sequence). V was pared by 8 bases and J by 8 bases, with 15 bases between. The length of the CDR3 is 12 residues. CDR3 sequence (DNA): TGTGCCAGCCGATTAACAGGAGGGGGCTACACCTTC. Its protein product is CASRLTGGGYTF.

The chain is built from TRBV6-5 and TRBJ2-7, with 9 bases matching TRBD1. This CDR3 is built from 15 residues. In germline, CDR1 is MNHEY, CDR2 SVGAGI. V trimming: 7 bases; J trimming: 6 bases; junction bases outside the gene matches: 13. CDR3 region: CASITTPGDRAEQYF. The CDR3 DNA reads TGTGCCAGCATCACAACACCGGGGGACAGGGCCGAGCAGTACTTC.

V is TRBV2 and J is TRBJ1-1; TRBD1 aligns across 7 bases. V gave up 5 bases and J gave up 3 bases; unmatched junction bases: 3. The CDR3 is made up of 13 amino acids. From germline, CDR1 is SNHLY and CDR2 FYNNEI. CDR3 nucleotides: TGTGCCAGCAGTCGACAGGGAGACACTGAAGCTTTCTTT. It specifies CASSRQGDTEAFF. Supplemented by reference TRBV2 and TRBJ1-1, the full variable domain reads EPEVTQTPSHQVTQMGQEVILRCVPISNHLYFYWYRQILGQKVEFLVSFYNNEISEKSEIFDDQFSVERPDGSNFTLKIRSTKLEDSAMYFCASSRQGDTEAFFGQGTRLTVV.

This chain joins TRBV4-2 and TRBJ2-6; D is uncertain. Per germline, CDR1 LGHNA and CDR2 YNFKEQ. Trimming left V 0 bases short and J 0 bases short, with 15 bases between. This CDR3 has 19 residues. The CDR3 loop reads CASSQDPTTRNSGANVLTF. The CDR3 region has the DNA TGTGCCAGCAGCCAAGATCCGACGACACGGAACTCTGGGGCCAACGTCCTGACTTTC.

The rearrangement joins TRBV15 to TRBJ2-5; TRBD1 matches 9 bases. With V trimmed by 2 bases and J by 5 bases, 6 bases remained unmatched. The CDR3 extends over 15 amino acids. Germline CDR1 LNHNV, CDR2 YYDKDF (reference sequence). CDR3 DNA sequence: TGTGCCACCAGCAGATCCGGACAGGGGAAGGAGACCCAGTACTTC. Translating it yields CATSRSGQGKETQYF.

V and J are TRBV30 and TRBJ2-1, with TRBD2 as a possible D gene (7 bases). V shed 1 base and J shed 7 bases, with 8 bases lying between them. Germline V gene data show CDR1 as GTSNPN and CDR2 as SVGIG (reference sequence). There are 12 residues in the CDR3. CDR3: CAWSEGGNEQFF. DNA of the CDR3: TGTGCCTGGAGTGAGGGGGGGAATGAGCAGTTCTTC.

In DNA form, the CDR3 reads TGTGCCAGCAGCCAAGATTATGACAGGGCCTCACCCCTCCACTTT. Translation: CASSQDYDRASPLHF. The V and J genes are TRBV4-2 and TRBJ1-6, with TRBD1 matching over 7 bases. The V segment lost 0 bases and the J segment 10 bases; nucleotides outside the gene matches: 6. Germline lookup yields CDR1 LGHNA and CDR2 YNFKEQ. The length of the CDR3 is 15 residues.

The rearrangement uses TRBV19 and TRBJ1-3; tentatively, D is TRBD1 (6 bases). Between the trimmed V and J ends, which lost 10 bases and 4 bases, there was a span of 11 bases. Germline V gene lookup returns CDR1 LNHDA and CDR2 SQIVND (reference sequence). This CDR3 has 12 amino acids. The CDR3 protein is CAIGTFGNTIYF. CDR3 in DNA: TGTGCCATCGGGACATTCGGAAACACCATATATTTT. The whole variable domain, remainder taken from reference TRBV19 and TRBJ1-3, is DGGITQSPKYLFRKEGQNVTLSCEQNLNHDAMYWYRQDPGQGLRLIYYSQIVNDFQKGDIAEGYSVSREKKESFPLTVTSAQKNPTAFYLCAIGTFGNTIYFGEGSWLTVV.

The V and J genes are TRBV5-1 and TRBJ2-5, with 7 bases matching TRBD2. The CDR3 sequence is 14 residues long. The V segment lost 5 bases and the J segment 5 bases; nucleotides outside the gene matches: 9. Per germline, CDR1 SGHRS and CDR2 YFSETQ. CDR3 amino acids: CASSWDGGLETQYF. The CDR3 nucleotides read TGCGCCAGCAGTTGGGACGGGGGGTTGGAGACCCAGTACTTC.

The rearrangement uses TRBV7-8 and TRBJ2-7, with 11 bases fitting TRBD2. CDR1 SGHVS and CDR2 FQNEAQ come from the germline V gene. CDR3 length equals 17 residues. Trimming removed 1 base from V and 2 bases from J; junction bases left unmatched: 7. The CDR3 bases are TGTGCCAGCAGCTTAGAGGGTAGCGGGAGGGTGGCCTACGAGCAGTACTTC. It codes for CASSLEGSGRVAYEQYF.